This TCR beta chain was sequenced in a study of resident and recirculating memory T cells in vitiligo. Background on the study: Samples were epidermis from two lesional and two nonlesional sites, plus PBMCs.

The germline V gene encodes CDR1 SGHTA and CDR2 FQGNSA. The CDR3 has 12 residues. V was trimmed by 3 bases and J by 7 bases, leaving 8 bases between them. Clones were sequenced by immunoSEQ multiplex PCR, and TCRdb holds only the in-frame ones, with some missing. The sample holds tens of thousands of clones; roughly nine tenths are singletons and the top ten take 4.9%. The V call is TRBV7-2, the J call TRBJ2-3; D is ambiguous. Sequencing input: blood. This TCR derives from a male donor with vitiligo. DNA of the CDR3: TGTGCCAGCAGCTTCAACGGTTATACGCAGTATTTT. This gives the protein CASSFNGYTQYF.